These 9 T cell receptor beta chains came from one sample sequenced in a study of cytomegalovirus exposure and HLA in healthy donors. A multiplex PCR was run with 60 Vbeta primers and 13 Jbeta primers. Profiled with immunoSEQ multiplex PCR; TCRdb holds only in-frame clones, not every one. The repertoire has 150,000 to 200,000 clones, 60% to 85% of them found once; the top ten carry around 2.1%. The sample taken for sequencing was PBMCs. The receptors come from a man aged 50 to 59 in good health and CMV-seropositive.

This clone has more than one count but fewer than ten. The rearrangement links TRBV15 to TRBJ1-1; D is uncertain. Trimming left V 0 bases short and J 1 base short, with 6 bases between. Germline CDR1 and CDR2: LNHNV and YYDKDF (reference sequence). This CDR3 comprises 14 residues. This CDR3 is CATSRDRGNTEAFF. Here the CDR3 DNA reads TGTGCCACCAGCAGAGATCGAGGGAACACTGAAGCTTTCTTT. Drawing the rest from reference TRBV15 and TRBJ1-1, the complete variable domain is DAMVIQNPRYQVTQFGKPVTLSCSQTLNHNVMYWYQQKSSQAPKLLFHYYDKDFNNEADTPDNFQSRRPNTSFCFLDIRSPGLGDTAMYLCATSRDRGNTEAFFGQGTRLTVV.

The V call is TRBV11-2, the J call TRBJ2-7; TRBD1 is a possible D gene (6 bases). V lost 0 bases to trimming and J lost 6 bases, with 12 bases between them. In germline, CDR1 is SGHAT, CDR2 FQNNGV. The length of the CDR3 is 14 residues. Here the CDR3 reads CASSLEQGISEQYF. For the CDR3, the DNA is TGTGCCAGCAGCTTAGAACAGGGCATCTCCGAGCAGTACTTC.

The rearrangement joins TRBV18 to TRBJ2-5, with D perhaps TRBD2 (6 bases). The V end was cut by 1 base, the J end by 0 bases, with 12 bases between. Germline V gives CDR1 KGHSH, CDR2 LQKENI. This CDR3 is built from 16 residues. CDR3 DNA: TGTGCCAGCTCACCACGGGCGGGATCGTACCAAGAGACCCAGTACTTC. This translates into CASSPRAGSYQETQYF.

This chain connects TRBV29-1 to TRBJ2-7; D is possibly TRBD2 (5 bases). V lost 4 bases and J lost 3, with 13 bases in between. CDR1 and CDR2 from the germline V gene are SQVTM and ANQGSEA. The CDR3 sequence is 13 residues long. The CDR3 bases are TGCAGCGTTGGGCATAGCGCAATCTACGAGCAGTACTTC. This sequence encodes CSVGHSAIYEQYF.

This clone was counted once. The CDR3 sequence: CASSPSSPTEAFF. The CDR3 region has the DNA TGTGCCAGCTCACCTTCCTCTCCCACTGAAGCTTTCTTT. The J gene is TRBJ1-1, the V gene TRBV18; D ambiguous. Trimming took 3 bases from V and 4 from J, leaving 9 bases between them. This CDR3 is 13 amino acids long. Germline lookup yields CDR1 KGHSH and CDR2 LQKENI.

The chain joins TRBV19 to TRBJ2-7; the match to TRBD1 covers 10 bases. The CDR3 consists of 14 residues. Trimming removed 5 bases from V and 5 bases from J; junction bases left unmatched: 6. The germline V gene encodes CDR1 LNHDA and CDR2 SQIVND (reference sequence). The CDR3 region has the DNA TGTGCCAGTAGTCACCGGGACAGGGGCCACGAGCAGTACTTC. Translating it yields CASSHRDRGHEQYF.

J is TRBJ2-5 and V is TRBV19; D is uncertain. Germline CDR1 reads LNHDA; CDR2 reads SQIVND (reference sequence). Trimming stripped 2 bases from V and 2 bases from J, with 12 bases between. This CDR3 spans 15 amino acids. For the CDR3, the DNA is TGTGCCAGTAGTATACGACACCAGCAGCAAGAGACCCAGTACTTC. This codes for CASSIRHQQQETQYF.

The CDR3 DNA is TGTGCCAGCAGTTTATTTTTTCGGGACAGGAAATCGCCGGGGGAGCAGTACTTC. It encodes CASSLFFRDRKSPGEQYF. V is TRBV27 and J is TRBJ2-7; 8 bases are a match to TRBD1. This CDR3 has 18 residues. The V gene end was trimmed by 1 base and the J gene end by 7 bases; junction bases not matched to a gene: 18. Germline CDR1 MNHEY, CDR2 SMNVEV (reference sequence).

This clone was counted between two and nine times. The chain carries TRBV5-6 and TRBJ1-5; weak D call: TRBD1 (6 bases). CDR1 is SGHDT and CDR2 is YYEEEE in the germline V gene. V was trimmed by 0 bases and J by 0 bases, leaving 16 bases between them. The CDR3 is 18 amino acids. CDR3: CASSLGRGEFYSNQPQHF. CDR3 DNA sequence: TGTGCCAGCAGCTTGGGCAGGGGCGAATTTTATAGCAATCAGCCCCAGCATTTT.